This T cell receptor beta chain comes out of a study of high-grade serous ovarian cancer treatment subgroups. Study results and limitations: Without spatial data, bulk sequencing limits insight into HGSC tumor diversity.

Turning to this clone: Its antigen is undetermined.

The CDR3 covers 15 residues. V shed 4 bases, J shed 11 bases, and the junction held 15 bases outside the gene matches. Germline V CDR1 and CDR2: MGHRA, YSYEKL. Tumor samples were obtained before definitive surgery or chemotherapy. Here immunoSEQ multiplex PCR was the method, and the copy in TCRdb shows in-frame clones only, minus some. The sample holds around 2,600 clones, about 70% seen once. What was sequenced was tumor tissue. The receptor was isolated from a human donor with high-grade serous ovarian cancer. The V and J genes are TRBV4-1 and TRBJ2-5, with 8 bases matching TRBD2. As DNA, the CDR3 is TGCGCCAGCAGCCGATCCCAGAGCGGGAGAGGTGAGCAGTACTTC. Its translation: CASSRSQSGRGEQYF.